This T cell receptor beta chain appears in the sequencing data of a study of vaccination and CD4 T cells after COVID-19. Treatment denoted: roughly 10-day PBMC culture with coronavirus spike peptide pools or control peptides (ViraFEST assay). The PCR-positive dates, March through December 2020, came before the US Alpha, Beta and Delta variants. Worth noting for this clonotype: Its antigen remains unidentified.

V lost 0 bases and J lost 6, with 12 bases in between. The CDR3 spans 14 residues. The V gene's germline CDR1 is LNHDA and CDR2 SQIVND (reference sequence). Cultured CD4+ T cell DNA underwent sequencing with the Oncomine TCR Beta short-read assay. The genomic DNA was obtained from cultured CD4+ T cells by extraction with the QIAamp micro DNA kit. TCRdb used MiXCR to reprocess the PCR reads, holding one entry per CDR3 protein. Counted here are around 18,000 distinct CDR3 sequences, 57% occurring once; the ten biggest clones make up around 8.9%. The TCR comes from a human donor who had recovered from COVID-19. This chain links TRBV19 with TRBJ2-7; no clear D gene. Specimen: CD4+ T cells from blood, cultured in vitro. In nucleotides, the CDR3 is TGTGCCAGTAGTATAGATCCCCTCTCCGGCGAGCAGTACTTC. Translated: CASSIDPLSGEQYF.